The source of this TCR beta chain is a study of tumor-infiltrating lymphocytes in localized non-small cell lung cancer. CDR1 is SGHNT, CDR2 YYREEE, per germline (reference sequence). The CDR3 runs 13 residues. Between the trimmed V and J ends, which lost 0 bases and 1 base, there was a span of 4 bases. Sequenced by immunoSEQ multiplex PCR; TCRdb stores in-frame clones only, minus some. The data show 20,000 to 30,000 clones, roughly 73% seen once. This receptor was taken from a human donor with non-small cell lung cancer. This rearrangement joins TRBV5-4 to TRBJ1-1; D unresolved. Sequencing was carried out using lung tumor tissue. CDR3 amino acids: CASSLDRNTEAFF. The CDR3 DNA sequence: TGTGCCAGCAGCTTGGACCGGAACACTGAAGCTTTCTTT.